This note documents a single T cell receptor beta chain sequence. What this receptor recognizes is not known. No qualities accompany the bases; no much larger clone lies one base away. The entire isolated RNA was reverse transcribed using the High Capacity cDNA Reverse Transcription Kit, and thus expressed TCRB transcripts were sequenced. Deep immunoSEQ sequencing was performed on naive, central memory and regulatory T cell samples, with an average of roughly 4 million total reads per sample. Sorted cells were lysed in RLT buffer and RNA was extracted with DNase-treated RNeasy Micro or Mini kits, depending on cell number. To prevent cross-contamination, each cell subset was processed individually, whereas patient and healthy donor samples were processed jointly. TCRB sequences were amplified from cDNA with the immunoSEQ multiplex PCR, producing 87-bp fragments spanning the CDR3 region. Sequencing of the amplicons was performed on the Illumina HiSeq platform. From the authors' description of their analysis: PCR bias was corrected computationally using synthetic template baselines, and reads within Hamming distance 2 were collapsed, with unmergeable singletons discarded. Reads were aligned against IMGT to assign V, D and J genes, CDR3 length and insertions or deletions at six rearrangement sites. Clonotype counts were normalized to sorted cell number within each subset before computing true diversity and Gini coefficients with the tcR R package. Repertoire sharing was quantified using the overlap coefficient calculated on TCRB nucleotide sequences. The table was pulled from immuneACCESS by TCRdb, which kept in-frame rearrangements only. Such tables lose some clones; where checked, under half of the loss comes from unresolved V genes, and the rest has no known cause. For V, J and clone size, that table is used; D and trimming come from the DNA. This sample holds some 150,000 clones; around a tenth were observed only once. The ten most abundant clones make up 0.68% of the sample.

From each donor, a single peripheral blood sample of 100 to 150 mL on average was drawn into heparinised tubes. A BD FACSAria II was used to sort naive, central memory, regulatory and stem cell-like memory CD4+ T cells with a panel that included CD45RO, CCR7, CD25, CD127, CD95 and CD27. Purity was above 95% for every sorted population. PBMCs were isolated immediately by Lymphoprep density gradient centrifugation and stained directly without culture. So that batch effects would be minimized, each experiment stained and sorted samples in pairs, pairing one healthy donor with one patient. These data belong to a study of beta chain features in type 1 diabetes (dated by TCRdb to about 2018). Turning to the overall study: Mean age, gender distribution, total cell number and subset yield did not differ between patients and healthy donors. A total of approximately 99,000,000 sorted cells were examined across all samples, and RNA yield correlated strongly with the number of cells per subset. The study compared the TCRB repertoires of sorted circulating CD4+ T cell subsets in recently diagnosed type 1 diabetes patients with those in matched healthy donors. Naive and central memory subsets were obtained from all 30 or so donors, but regulatory and stem cell-like memory subsets were isolated from only 8 patients and roughly 8 healthy donors. What the authors observed across the whole study: Fewer insertions and more nucleotide deletions at VDJ recombination sites were observed in patients with type 1 diabetes, implying thymic rearrangement abnormalities. Sequencing cDNA rather than genomic DNA could over-represent highly expressing activated cells, although activation and CD3 levels did not differ between groups. Shorter templates might be favored by PCR, yet because patient and control samples were amplified and corrected together, any such skew would affect both groups equally. Because the HLA sub-analyses included only small numbers of individuals, any influence of HLA type on TCRB rearrangement was left unresolved. A moderate but significant shortening of TCRB CDR3 length was observed in type 1 diabetes patients in all four CD4+ subsets. Naive, central memory and regulatory TCRB repertoires appeared more similar among patients than among healthy donors.

Unmatched junction bases come to 2, with V trimmed by 3 bases and J by 2 bases. From a lookup of the germline V gene, CDR1 and CDR2 are KGHSH and LQKENI. Inclusive of the bounding cysteine and phenylalanine, the CDR3 is 15 residues long. The read is trimmed to its CDR3 DNA, 45 bases read in frame from base 1. The sequencing sample was made of central memory CD4+ T cells from blood. This clonotype was sampled from a man younger than 35 in good health. The sequence links TRBV18 to TRBJ1-4, with 8 bases in between that match TRBD1. CDR3 protein: CASSPQGATNEKLFF. At the DNA level, the sequence is TGTGCCAGCTCACCCCAGGGGGCTACTAATGAAAAACTGTTTTTT.